Below are 28 T cell receptor beta chains sequenced from a single sample in a study of T cell responses to AZD1222 COVID-19 vaccine. Sequenced by immunoSEQ multiplex PCR; TCRdb stores in-frame clones only, minus some. Here the sample spans 150,000 or so clones, roughly nine tenths being singletons. Sequenced material: peripheral blood, taken on day 0 of AZD1222 vaccination. The source of these receptors is an adult in good health.

The V and J genes are TRBV7-2 and TRBJ1-2; D not certain. The CDR3 is made up of 14 amino acids. V gave up 5 bases and J gave up 0 bases, with 10 bases separating them. The germline V gene has CDR1 SGHTA and CDR2 FQGNSA. CDR3: CASSPTYTNYGYTF. Here the CDR3 DNA reads TGTGCCAGCAGCCCCACGTACACTAACTATGGCTACACCTTC.

The J gene is TRBJ2-2, the V gene TRBV5-4; 11 bases agree with TRBD1. Germline assignment: CDR1 SGHNT and CDR2 YYREEE (reference sequence). This CDR3 has 16 residues. V lost 0 bases and J lost 5; bases outside the gene matches: 3. The CDR3 nucleotides are TGTGCCAGCAGCTTGGCCGGGACAGGGGGGACCGGGGAGCTGTTTTTT. Amino acids: CASSLAGTGGTGELFF.

This clone was detected only once. The chain carries TRBV7-9 and TRBJ1-6; weak D call: TRBD1 (5 bases). The CDR3 covers 15 residues. V lost 4 bases to trimming and J lost 6 bases, with 13 bases between them. Germline V CDR1 and CDR2: SEHNR, FQNEAQ (reference sequence). CDR3 protein: CASSSGTRLNSPLHF. The CDR3, as DNA: TGTGCCAGCAGCTCGGGGACGAGGCTTAATTCACCCCTCCACTTT.

This sequence joins TRBV12-5 and TRBJ1-5, with D possibly TRBD1 on 5 matching bases. The CDR3 extends over 18 amino acids. Germline lookup yields CDR1 LGHNT and CDR2 FRNRAP. V was pared by 1 base and J by 4 bases, with 20 bases between. CDR3 region: CASGLARPKGSGNQPQHF. As DNA, the CDR3 is TGTGCTAGTGGTTTGGCTCGCCCGAAGGGGTCCGGGAATCAGCCCCAGCATTTT. Looking up the rest from reference TRBV12-5 and TRBJ1-5 gives the full variable domain: DARVTQTPRHKVTEMGQEVTMRCQPILGHNTVFWYRQTMMQGLELLAYFRNRAPLDDSGMPKDRFSAEMPDATLATLKIQPSEPRDSAVYFCASGLARPKGSGNQPQHFGDGTRLSIL.

The chain combines TRBV5-1 with TRBJ1-2, with TRBD1 matching 7 bases. The CDR3 extends over 12 amino acids. CDR1 is SGHRS and CDR2 is YFSETQ in the germline V gene. V dropped 5 bases and J dropped 4; count of bases not matched to a gene: 2. CDR3 DNA sequence: TGCGCCAGCAGGGGACAGCTCTATGGCTACACCTTC. Protein sequence: CASRGQLYGYTF. The full variable domain, completed using reference TRBV5-1 and TRBJ1-2, is KAGVTQTPRYLIKTRGQQVTLSCSPISGHRSVSWYQQTPGQGLQFLFEYFSETQRNKGNFPGRFSGRQFSNSRSEMNVSTLELGDSALYLCASRGQLYGYTFGSGTRLTVV.

The chain couples TRBV7-8 to TRBJ2-1, with D maybe TRBD1 (5 bases). Germline loops: CDR1 SGHVS, CDR2 FQNEAQ. Trimming removed 4 bases from V and 0 bases from J, with 13 bases in between. The CDR3 runs 16 residues. This CDR3 reads CASSSGLWSSYNEQFF. The CDR3 DNA sequence: TGTGCCAGCAGCTCAGGGTTGTGGAGCTCCTACAATGAGCAGTTCTTC.

This clone was recorded only once. The V call is TRBV7-2, the J call TRBJ2-7, with D possibly TRBD2 on 7 matching bases. This CDR3 spans 16 amino acids. Germline CDR1 SGHTA, CDR2 FQGNSA. The V end lost 6 bases, the J end lost 5 bases, and 23 bases lay between the germline ends. The CDR3 coding sequence is TGTGCCAGCAGTCCCCTGTATCCGGGGGGCGGCCACGAGCAGTACTTC. Its translation: CASSPLYPGGGHEQYF.

The rearrangement joins TRBV24-1 to TRBJ2-2; tentatively, D is TRBD1 (6 bases). The CDR3 is 15 residues long. V shed 3 bases and J shed 3 bases, with 10 bases lying between them. Germline V gene data show CDR1 as KGHDR and CDR2 as SFDVKD. Here the CDR3 DNA reads TGTGCCACCAGTGATCCGAACAGGGACACCGGGGAGCTGTTTTTT. It translates to CATSDPNRDTGELFF.

The chain couples TRBV30 to TRBJ2-7; D gene uncertain. V lost 0 bases, J lost 7 bases, and 16 bases lay in between. Germline V gene data show CDR1 as GTSNPN and CDR2 as SVGIG (reference sequence). CDR3 length: 14 residues. The CDR3 DNA reads as TGTGCCTGGAGTGTACTCGGCTCTCAGGCGGAGCAGTACTTC. This translates into CAWSVLGSQAEQYF.

This chain links TRBV6-2 or TRBV6-3 with TRBJ1-2; D might be TRBD1 (5 bases). Germline CDR1 and CDR2: MNHEY and SVGEGT. Trimming stripped 6 bases from V and 8 bases from J, with 13 bases between. This CDR3 contains 12 residues. CDR3 coding DNA: TGTGCCAGCAGACCTGGACAAGAAGGCTACACCTTC. This sequence encodes CASRPGQEGYTF.

The chain combines TRBV5-1 with TRBJ1-6; 10 bases fit TRBD1. The CDR3 contains 16 residues. V shed 1 base and J 11 bases; nucleotides not matched to a gene: 9. Per germline, CDR1 SGHRS and CDR2 YFSETQ. The CDR3 sequence is CASSLSGDRGLAPLHF. The CDR3, as DNA: TGCGCCAGCAGCTTGAGCGGTGACAGGGGGCTGGCACCCCTCCACTTT.

The chain is built from TRBV6-5 and TRBJ1-2; 9 nucleotides line up with TRBD1. The CDR3 runs 14 residues. The V gene's germline CDR1 is MNHEY and CDR2 SVGAGI. With V trimmed by 6 bases and J by 4 bases, 6 bases remained unmatched. The CDR3 region is CASRTGGGSYGYTF. CDR3 nucleotides: TGTGCCAGCAGGACAGGGGGAGGGAGCTATGGCTACACCTTC.

The chain combines TRBV14 with TRBJ2-1; D gene unclear. Looked up from germline, CDR1 is SGHDN and CDR2 is FVKESK. The CDR3 loop spans 13 amino acids. Trimming took 0 bases from V and 1 from J, leaving 1 base between them. The CDR3 DNA is TGTGCCAGCAGCCAAGAGTCCTACAATGAGCAGTTCTTC. Amino acids: CASSQESYNEQFF.

The chain uses TRBV4-1 and TRBJ1-2; 9 bases map to TRBD1. The germline CDR1 and CDR2 sequences are MGHRA and YSYEKL. The V gene end was trimmed by 1 base and the J gene end by 7 bases; junction bases not matched to a gene: 4. This CDR3 is 14 amino acids long. In DNA, the CDR3 is TGCGCCAGCAGCCAAGTAGGGGGACAGGGTGGCTACACCTTC. Amino acids: CASSQVGGQGGYTF.

The genes are TRBV9 and TRBJ2-7, with D possibly matching TRBD1 (6 bases). Trimming removed 4 bases at V and 1 base at J, with 18 bases between. The length of the CDR3 is 16 residues. In germline, CDR1 is SGDLS, CDR2 YYNGEE. Here the CDR3 reads CASSRGADRMSYEQYF. The CDR3, as DNA: TGTGCCAGCAGCCGAGGTGCCGACAGGATGTCCTACGAGCAGTACTTC.

The CDR3 DNA follows: TGTGCCAGCAGCTTGGAACTGATGAACACTGAAGCTTTCTTT. Translating gives CASSLELMNTEAFF. J is TRBJ1-1 and V is TRBV5-4; D is unresolved. The germline V gene has CDR1 SGHNT and CDR2 YYREEE (reference sequence). The CDR3 contains 14 residues. Trimming shortened V by 0 bases and J by 0 bases, and 6 bases separated the two germline ends. Together with reference TRBV5-4 and TRBJ1-1, the CDR3 gives the full variable domain: ETGVTQSPTHLIKTRGQQVTLRCSSQSGHNTVSWYQQALGQGPQFIFQYYREEENGRGNFPPRFSGLQFPNYSSELNVNALELDDSALYLCASSLELMNTEAFFGQGTRLTVV.

The chain is built from TRBV6-5 and TRBJ1-2; D is undetermined. V lost 6 bases and J 1 base, leaving 9 bases between the germline ends. From germline, CDR1 is MNHEY and CDR2 SVGAGI. The CDR3 is made up of 13 amino acids. This CDR3 reads CASRALHNYGYTF. In DNA form, the CDR3 reads TGTGCCAGCAGGGCCTTACATAACTATGGCTACACCTTC.

The chain combines TRBV2 with TRBJ1-4; D is ambiguous. Trimming left V 11 bases short and J 0 bases short, with 16 bases between. Germline CDR1 SNHLY, CDR2 FYNNEI. This CDR3 is 15 amino acids long. The CDR3 spells CAGSGSGATNEKLFF. The CDR3 DNA is TGTGCCGGGAGTGGGAGTGGGGCAACTAATGAAAAACTGTTTTTT.

The V and J genes are TRBV7-2 and TRBJ1-4, with no clear D. CDR1 and CDR2 from the germline V gene are SGHTA and FQGNSA. V gave up 1 base and J gave up 4 bases, with 4 bases separating them. The CDR3 totals 13 residues. In DNA form, the CDR3 reads TGTGCCAGCAGCTTAGTACTTAATGAAAAACTGTTTTTT. Translated, it gives CASSLVLNEKLFF.

The J gene is TRBJ2-1, the V gene TRBV27; 11 nucleotides match TRBD1. There are 15 residues in the CDR3. Germline assignment: CDR1 MNHEY and CDR2 SMNVEV (reference sequence). The trim removed 4 bases at V and 3 bases at J, leaving 2 bases unmatched. CDR3 sequence: CASSWTGGLYNEQFF. The CDR3 coding sequence is TGTGCCAGCAGTTGGACAGGGGGCCTCTACAATGAGCAGTTCTTC.

This clone showed up just once. The chain couples TRBV7-8 to TRBJ2-7, with 7 bases aligning to TRBD2. The CDR3 is made up of 13 amino acids. CDR1 SGHVS and CDR2 FQNEAQ come from the germline V gene. After removal of 4 bases from V and 4 bases from J, the junction contained 4 bases not matched to a gene. Here the CDR3 reads CASSWEGIYEQYF. The DNA of the CDR3 is TGTGCCAGCAGCTGGGAGGGGATATACGAGCAGTACTTC.

The chain carries TRBV6-5 and TRBJ1-2; D gene unclear. This CDR3 has 12 amino acids. V was trimmed by 10 bases and J by 8 bases, leaving 17 bases between them. The germline V gene has CDR1 MNHEY and CDR2 SVGAGI. This CDR3 is CATQQLNMGYTF. In DNA, the CDR3 is TGTGCCACCCAACAGCTGAATATGGGCTACACCTTC.

This chain links TRBV3-1 (or the pseudogene TRBV3-2) with TRBJ2-7, with TRBD2 as a possible D gene (5 bases). Per germline, CDR1 LGHDT and CDR2 YNNKEL (reference sequence). There are 16 residues in the CDR3. Trimming pared 3 bases from V and 0 bases from J, leaving 15 bases between. The CDR3 reads CASSHLWERSSYEQYF. As DNA, the CDR3 is TGTGCCAGCAGCCATCTTTGGGAGAGGAGCTCCTACGAGCAGTACTTC.

The chain carries TRBV27 and TRBJ1-1; a possible D gene is TRBD1 (5 bases). The CDR3 runs to 14 residues. V was trimmed by 5 bases and J by 4 bases, leaving 14 bases between them. Germline V gene sequence: CDR1 MNHEY, CDR2 SMNVEV (reference sequence). The CDR3 protein is CASSIGVWGTEAFF. CDR3 DNA: TGTGCCAGCAGTATAGGGGTTTGGGGCACTGAAGCTTTCTTT.

The V gene is TRBV4-3, the J gene TRBJ1-1; 9 nucleotides align to TRBD1. Germline V gene data show CDR1 as LGHNA and CDR2 as YSLEER. The length of the CDR3 is 16 residues. V dropped 3 bases and J dropped 3; count of bases not matched to a gene: 8. CDR3 loop: CASSHLGQGKYTEAFF. CDR3 in DNA: TGCGCCAGCAGCCACCTCGGACAGGGGAAATACACTGAAGCTTTCTTT.

The chain carries TRBV3-1 (or the pseudogene TRBV3-2) and TRBJ1-6; D perhaps matches TRBD1 (5 bases). Germline loops: CDR1 LGHDT, CDR2 YNNKEL (reference sequence). This CDR3 comprises 15 residues. Trimming took 6 bases from V and 7 from J, leaving 16 bases between them. The CDR3 DNA is TGTGCCAGCAGGCGGACATGGGAATTCAATTCACCCCTCCACTTT. As protein: CASRRTWEFNSPLHF.

The chain has TRBV6-4 and TRBJ1-1; D remains ambiguous. Germline V gene sequence: CDR1 MRHNA, CDR2 SNTAGT. This CDR3 has 13 amino acids. Trimming left V 6 bases short and J 0 bases short, with 8 bases between. CDR3 DNA: TGTGCCAGCAGCCGAAACTTGAACACTGAAGCTTTCTTT. Translating gives CASSRNLNTEAFF.

The chain recombines TRBV6-6 with TRBJ2-7, with a tentative D call TRBD2 (5 bases). Per the germline V gene, CDR1 is MNHNY and CDR2 is SVGAGI (reference sequence). There are 13 residues in the CDR3. Trimming left V 6 bases short and J 6 bases short, with 15 bases between. The CDR3 bases are TGTGCCAGCAGGTCAGAGGGAATGGGCGAGCAGTACTTC. Translating gives CASRSEGMGEQYF.